The T cell receptor (beta chain) under discussion was sequenced for a study of cytomegalovirus exposure and HLA in healthy donors. Study context: One earlier analysis, a look at about 179 million T cells, found approximately 120 million unique TCR beta sequences. Study-level results: Later analysis identified a missense DCLRE1C variant that was linked to TCR beta V- and J-gene trimming.

Germline CDR1 reads SGHRS; CDR2 reads YFSETQ. The CDR3 is 15 residues long. 60 Vbeta and 13 Jbeta primers were used in PCR. TCRdb's copy holds only in-frame clones and misses some; the assay was immunoSEQ multiplex PCR. The data contain more than 150,000 clones, approximately 80% of them singletons. These donors counted as nominally healthy when sampled, but unrecorded immune exposures were likely. To note about this clone: Its antigen is not known. The junction departs from germline at one end; a sequencing error may be responsible.

Material for sequencing was PBMCs. This TCR was recovered from a woman aged 18 to 35 in good health and CMV-seropositive. This chain uses TRBV5-1 with TRBJ2-2, with a tentative D call TRBD1 (6 bases). CDR3 amino acids: CASTLAGAITGELFF. The CDR3 nucleotides read TGCGCCAGCACCTTGGCAGGGGCCATCACCGGGGAGCTGTTTTTT.